This TCR beta chain stems from a study of blood T cell repertoires in COVID-19. Study at large: The United States, Italy and Spain were the sources of the acute and convalescent COVID-19 samples.

Here immunoSEQ multiplex PCR was the method, and the copy in TCRdb shows in-frame clones only, minus some. The repertoire consists of 45,000 to 65,000 clones, with roughly 79% occurring once and the leading ten covering approximately 5.4%. Sequences were obtained from peripheral blood. The sequence was collected from a woman in her fifties or sixties with acute or convalescent COVID-19.

The CDR3 region is CSASGGLDQSYGYTF. The CDR3 DNA reads TGCAGTGCTAGTGGGGGACTAGACCAGTCATATGGCTACACCTTC. The J gene is TRBJ1-2, the V gene TRBV20-1; D may be TRBD1 (5 bases). Trimming removed 3 bases at V and 5 bases at J, with 19 bases between. Germline V lookup: CDR1 DFQATT, CDR2 SNEGSKA (reference sequence). The CDR3 contains 15 residues.